The clone carrying this T cell receptor (beta chain) was observed a single time. Its cognate antigen is unknown. Regarding treatment: roughly 19 received Ad26.COV2.S at low or high dose, single or two shots; about 5 received placebo; per-sample allocation not given. Vaccine and placebo recipients were sampled on day 63 after the first injection. Donation came from an adult in Boston who was aged 18-55 years. Produced via immunoSEQ multiplex PCR; TCRdb's table is partial and in-frame only. The sample lists roughly 420,000 clones; 75% to 90% were seen once. V was clipped by 5 bases and J by 7 bases, with 14 bases between them. CDR3 size: 14 residues. Per the germline V gene, CDR1 is SEHNR and CDR2 is FQNEAQ (reference sequence). This sample was taken from a study of Ad26.COV2.S vaccination and SARS-CoV-2 variants. Across the whole study: A COV1001 Ad26.COV2.S trial-arm participant provided the sample.

General observations from the study: Reportedly, spike-specific CD8+ and CD4+ T cell responses achieved substantial breadth once vaccination had taken place. Comparability of non-spike TCR breadth was observed across vaccine and placebo recipients.

The rearrangement joins TRBV7-9 to TRBJ1-4; D gene unclear. Sequenced material: peripheral blood, taken in a trial of Ad26.COV2.S vaccine versus placebo. The source of this sequence is a person between 18 and 59 years old who received the Ad26.COV2.S COVID-19 vaccine or a placebo. The CDR3 bases are TGTGCCAGCAGCCCCTACCGGCTCCCTGAAAAACTGTTTTTT. It codes for CASSPYRLPEKLFF.